These T cell receptor beta chains were read from a single sample in a study of STAT5B mutations in CD4+ large granular lymphocyte leukemia. Repertoires were generated with immunoSEQ multiplex PCR, while TCRdb's copy carries only in-frame clones and drops some. The sample has tens of thousands of clones; around two thirds are singletons. Specimen: CD4+ T cells from blood buffy coats. The source of these receptors is a human donor in good health. CDR3s include the opening cysteine and the closing phenylalanine or tryptophan. A D gene is named only where the DNA matches it firmly. Not all rows give a size; the values are once, few, many and, for expanded clones, a class.

d_call: TRBD1
clone_size: -
j_call: TRBJ1-3
cdr3_length: 15
v_call: TRBV18
cdr3_nt: TGTGCCAGCTCACCGGCAGGGGGCAATGGAAACACCATATATTTT
cdr3_aa: CASSPAGGNGNTIYF

d_call: -
clone_size: -
j_call: TRBJ2-5
cdr3_length: 12
v_call: TRBV7-2
cdr3_nt: TGTGCCAGCAGCCATGGGGTAGAGACCCAGTACTTC
cdr3_aa: CASSHGVETQYF

d_call: -
clone_size: -
j_call: TRBJ2-7
cdr3_length: 13
v_call: TRBV18
cdr3_nt: TGTGCCAGCTCACCAGTCGGGGGCCACGAGCAGTACTTC
cdr3_aa: CASSPVGGHEQYF

d_call: -
clone_size: once
j_call: TRBJ1-1
cdr3_length: 15
v_call: TRBV7-3
cdr3_nt: TGTGCCAGCAGCTTAATGGGGGGACCGAACACTGAAGCTTTCTTT
cdr3_aa: CASSLMGGPNTEAFF

d_call: TRBD1
clone_size: -
j_call: TRBJ1-2
cdr3_length: 15
v_call: TRBV28
cdr3_nt: TGTGCCAGCAGTCCCCGCCCCGGGACAGCGGCTGGCTACACCTTC
cdr3_aa: CASSPRPGTAAGYTF

d_call: TRBD2
clone_size: -
j_call: TRBJ2-1
cdr3_length: 15
v_call: TRBV2
cdr3_nt: TGTGCCACCTCCTGGGGTAGCGGGGGGGGGAATGAGCAGTTCTTC
cdr3_aa: CATSWGSGGGNEQFF

d_call: -
clone_size: -
j_call: TRBJ1-1
cdr3_length: 16
v_call: TRBV14
cdr3_nt: TGTGCCAGCAGCCAAGACCCTAGGGGGGTGAACACTGAAGCTTTCTTT
cdr3_aa: CASSQDPRGVNTEAFF

d_call: TRBD1
clone_size: -
j_call: TRBJ1-4
cdr3_length: 17
v_call: TRBV18
cdr3_nt: TGTGCCAGCTCACCACTATATCTAGGGACAGAGAATGAAAAACTGTTTTTT
cdr3_aa: CASSPLYLGTENEKLFF

d_call: -
clone_size: few
j_call: TRBJ2-2
cdr3_length: 12
v_call: TRBV18
cdr3_nt: TGTGCCAGCCACAGAGGCGGCGGGGAGCTGTTTTTT
cdr3_aa: CASHRGGGELFF

d_call: -
clone_size: -
j_call: TRBJ1-3
cdr3_length: 14
v_call: TRBV11-2
cdr3_nt: TGTGCCAGCAGCTTATCAAACTCTGGAAACACCATATATTTT
cdr3_aa: CASSLSNSGNTIYF

d_call: -
clone_size: -
j_call: TRBJ1-3
cdr3_length: 13
v_call: TRBV15
cdr3_nt: TGTGCCACCAGCGTAGTAATAGGAAACACCATATATTTT
cdr3_aa: CATSVVIGNTIYF

d_call: -
clone_size: -
j_call: TRBJ2-3
cdr3_length: 17
v_call: TRBV10-3
cdr3_nt: TGTGCCATCAGTGAGTCCAGCGTGGGGGGAGAAGGTGGTACGCAGTATTTT
cdr3_aa: CAISESSVGGEGGTQYF

d_call: -
clone_size: -
j_call: TRBJ2-5
cdr3_length: 14
v_call: TRBV14
cdr3_nt: TGTGCCAGCAGCACCCGGGGGCCCCAAGAGACCCAGTACTTC
cdr3_aa: CASSTRGPQETQYF

d_call: -
clone_size: -
j_call: TRBJ2-6
cdr3_length: 17
v_call: TRBV7-3
cdr3_nt: TGTGCCAGCAGCTTGGGCCCGGGTACGAGGGGGGCCAACGTCCTGACTTTC
cdr3_aa: CASSLGPGTRGANVLTF

d_call: -
clone_size: few
j_call: TRBJ1-2
cdr3_length: 15
v_call: TRBV6-1
cdr3_nt: TGTGCCAGCAGTGAATCCTGGGGAGCAAACTATGGCTACACCTTC
cdr3_aa: CASSESWGANYGYTF

d_call: TRBD1
clone_size: -
j_call: TRBJ1-5
cdr3_length: 14
v_call: TRBV5-4
cdr3_nt: TGTGCCAGCAGCCGACAGGGTAGCAATCAGCCCCAGCATTTT
cdr3_aa: CASSRQGSNQPQHF

d_call: -
clone_size: -
j_call: TRBJ1-5
cdr3_length: 16
v_call: TRBV30
cdr3_nt: TGTGCCTGGAGTCTAGGGGGGAGTTATAGCAATCAGCCCCAGCATTTT
cdr3_aa: CAWSLGGSYSNQPQHF

d_call: -
clone_size: once
j_call: TRBJ2-7
cdr3_length: 13
v_call: TRBV10-2
cdr3_nt: TGCGCCAGCAGTTCGGACAGGGACTACGGGCAGTACTTC
cdr3_aa: CASSSDRDYGQYF

d_call: TRBD1
clone_size: -
j_call: TRBJ2-1
cdr3_length: 14
v_call: TRBV7-3
cdr3_nt: TGTGCCAGCAGCTTAAACGGGGTTAACAGGGGTCAGTTCTTC
cdr3_aa: CASSLNGVNRGQFF

d_call: -
clone_size: -
j_call: TRBJ1-6
cdr3_length: 18
v_call: TRBV6-1
cdr3_nt: TGTGCCAGCAGTGAACTATGGGCATCTAGCTCCTATAATTCACCCCTCCACTTT
cdr3_aa: CASSELWASSSYNSPLHF

d_call: TRBD1
clone_size: once
j_call: TRBJ2-5
cdr3_length: 15
v_call: TRBV7-3
cdr3_nt: TGTGCCAGCAGCCCCGGGACAGGGAGAAAGGAGACCCAGTACTTC
cdr3_aa: CASSPGTGRKETQYF

d_call: -
clone_size: -
j_call: TRBJ2-1
cdr3_length: 15
v_call: TRBV5-1
cdr3_nt: TGCGCCAGCAGCTTGGAGGCTAGCTCCTACAATGAGCAGTTCTTC
cdr3_aa: CASSLEASSYNEQFF

d_call: -
clone_size: -
j_call: TRBJ2-7
cdr3_length: 15
v_call: TRBV11-2
cdr3_nt: TGTGCCAGCAGATCAGCCGGGCAGGGGAGATACGAGCAGTACTTC
cdr3_aa: CASRSAGQGRYEQYF

d_call: TRBD2
clone_size: -
j_call: TRBJ2-2
cdr3_length: 17
v_call: TRBV7-6
cdr3_nt: TGTGCCAGCAGCTTAGCCCCGTTCGGGGGGGCCCCCGGGGAGCTGTTTTTT
cdr3_aa: CASSLAPFGGAPGELFF

d_call: -
clone_size: once
j_call: TRBJ2-5
cdr3_length: 14
v_call: TRBV6-1
cdr3_nt: TGTGCCAGCCGGCAGGGAGGGGGGCGAAAGACCCAGTACTTC
cdr3_aa: CASRQGGGRKTQYF

d_call: -
clone_size: -
j_call: TRBJ1-2
cdr3_length: 12
v_call: TRBV29-1
cdr3_nt: TGCAGCGTCGCGACGCTTAACTATGGCTACACCTTC
cdr3_aa: CSVATLNYGYTF

d_call: -
clone_size: few
j_call: TRBJ1-6
cdr3_length: 13
v_call: TRBV14
cdr3_nt: TGTGCCAGCAGCCAGCTCCCAGGGTCACCCCTCCACTTT
cdr3_aa: CASSQLPGSPLHF

d_call: -
clone_size: -
j_call: TRBJ1-5
cdr3_length: 14
v_call: TRBV5-8
cdr3_nt: TGTGCCAGCAGCTTACAGTCCGCTAGTCAGCCCCAGCATTTT
cdr3_aa: CASSLQSASQPQHF

d_call: -
clone_size: -
j_call: TRBJ2-5
cdr3_length: 16
v_call: TRBV7-7
cdr3_nt: TGTGCTAGCAGCTTGGGGGGGCCCGCGAAGTCAGAGACCCAGTACTTC
cdr3_aa: CASSLGGPAKSETQYF